What follows are 30 T cell receptor beta chains derived from one specimen sequenced in a study of T cells in localized non-small cell lung cancer. This table comes from immunoSEQ multiplex PCR, and its TCRdb copy is limited to in-frame clones, with some not included. The sample has 12,000 or so clones, more than 70% seen once; the top ten hold 19%. The sequencing used peripheral blood, collected before any cancer treatment. The receptors were sampled from a male donor older than 55 with stage I lung adenocarcinoma.

The chain joins TRBV7-9 to TRBJ2-3; a weak D match, TRBD1 (6 bases). V was pared by 5 bases and J by 2 bases, with 14 bases between. Germline V CDR1 and CDR2: SEHNR, FQNEAQ (reference sequence). This CDR3 has 15 amino acids. CDR3: CASSRYQGSTDTQYF. DNA for the CDR3: TGTGCCAGCAGCCGATATCAGGGGTCCACAGATACGCAGTATTTT.

The chain links TRBV7-9 to TRBJ2-5, with D perhaps TRBD1 or TRBD2 (5 bases each). Germline V gene sequence: CDR1 SEHNR, CDR2 FQNEAQ (reference sequence). V lost 4 bases and J 1 base, leaving 10 bases between the germline ends. The CDR3 consists of 14 residues. The DNA of the CDR3 is TGTGCCAGCAGCTCCCGGGACGGCCAAGAGACCCAGTACTTC. Translated: CASSSRDGQETQYF.

In DNA form, the CDR3 reads TGCAGCGCCCAGGAGCCCCCTAACTACGAGCAGTACTTC. Its protein product is CSAQEPPNYEQYF. The J gene is TRBJ2-7, the V gene TRBV29-1; D ambiguous. V was trimmed by 7 bases and J by 3 bases, leaving 16 bases between them. Germline V gene sequence: CDR1 SQVTM, CDR2 ANQGSEA. The CDR3 consists of 13 residues.

The rearrangement uses TRBV9 and TRBJ2-7; D is possibly TRBD2 (5 bases). The length of the CDR3 is 13 residues. The germline CDR1 and CDR2 sequences are SGDLS and YYNGEE. V lost 4 bases to trimming and J lost 7 bases, with 15 bases between them. DNA for the CDR3: TGTGCCAGCAGCCCTAGGCTAGCTGGGGAGCAGTACTTC. Translation: CASSPRLAGEQYF.

The chain joins TRBV12-5 to TRBJ1-2; a possible D gene is TRBD1 (5 bases). V dropped 3 bases and J dropped 7 bases, with 21 bases sitting between them. This CDR3 is built from 16 residues. Germline-derived CDR1 and CDR2 are LGHNT and FRNRAP. CDR3 DNA: TGTGCTAGTGGTTTTAGTGGTATGACAGCCATAGGTGGCTACACCTTC. It encodes CASGFSGMTAIGGYTF. The entire variable domain, with the rest obtained from reference TRBV12-5 and TRBJ1-2, is as follows: DARVTQTPRHKVTEMGQEVTMRCQPILGHNTVFWYRQTMMQGLELLAYFRNRAPLDDSGMPKDRFSAEMPDATLATLKIQPSEPRDSAVYFCASGFSGMTAIGGYTFGSGTRLTVV.

The CDR3 spells CASSLDAGVQQFF. DNA for the CDR3: TGTGCCAGCAGCTTAGATGCGGGAGTGCAGCAGTTCTTC. The chain joins TRBV11-2 to TRBJ2-1, with TRBD2 matching 7 bases. Unmatched junction bases numbered 4, after V lost 0 bases and J lost 11 bases. Germline lookup yields CDR1 SGHAT and CDR2 FQNNGV. This CDR3 has 13 amino acids.

The chain is built from TRBV7-8 and TRBJ1-5; maybe TRBD1 (6 bases). Looked up from germline, CDR1 is SGHVS and CDR2 is FQNEAQ. The ends were cut back, 1 base at V and 6 bases at J, with 13 bases in the middle. The CDR3 covers 15 residues. The DNA for the CDR3 is TGTGCCAGCAGCTTAGGGACAGATAAACTTCAGCCCCAGCATTTT. Translating gives CASSLGTDKLQPQHF.

This clone has a single count. This rearrangement joins TRBV18 to TRBJ2-4; no reliable D call. The germline CDR1 and CDR2 sequences are KGHSH and LQKENI. This CDR3 contains 14 residues. Between the trimmed V and J ends, which lost 2 bases and 0 bases, there was a span of 5 bases. CDR3 DNA: TGTGCCAGCTCACCAGCGGTAGCCAAAAACATTCAGTACTTC. Translating gives CASSPAVAKNIQYF.

This chain connects TRBV7-2 to TRBJ2-5; D is uncertain. Germline values: CDR1 SGHTA, CDR2 FQGNSA. V was pared by 5 bases and J by 5 bases, with 18 bases between. The CDR3 extends over 15 amino acids. The chain's CDR3 is CASSPEFSSGETQYF. The CDR3 nucleotides are TGTGCCAGCAGCCCCGAGTTCAGCTCTGGGGAGACCCAGTACTTC.

The chain couples TRBV6-6 to TRBJ2-1; TRBD2 matches at 8 bases. Germline CDR1 and CDR2: MNHNY and SVGAGI (reference sequence). The CDR3 is made up of 14 amino acids. J gave up 7 bases and V 6 bases, and 8 bases lay outside the gene matches. The CDR3 region is CASSPSGRLNEQFF. The DNA for the CDR3 is TGTGCCAGCAGCCCCAGCGGGAGATTGAATGAGCAGTTCTTC.

The table lists this clone with a count of one. The rearrangement links TRBV11-3 to TRBJ1-2; weak D call: TRBD1 (6 bases). Trimming took off 3 bases at V and 7 bases at J, with 12 bases between the two ends. Germline V lookup: CDR1 SGHNT, CDR2 YENEEA. The CDR3 extends over 13 amino acids. The CDR3, as DNA: TGTGCCAGCAGCTTCCCCGGGGGCAGTGGCTACACCTTC. Its translation is CASSFPGGSGYTF.

This chain links TRBV6-1 with TRBJ2-1; TRBD1 is a possible D gene (6 bases). Germline lookup yields CDR1 MNHNS and CDR2 SASEGT. With 1 base removed from V and 9 bases from J, the gap between germline ends came to 13 bases. This CDR3 is built from 14 residues. The DNA for the CDR3 is TGTGCCAGCAGTGAAGACAGGGTATATAGTGAGCAGTTCTTC. It codes for CASSEDRVYSEQFF.

This clone was detected only once. This sequence joins TRBV4-1 and TRBJ1-1; the D gene is possibly TRBD1 (5 bases). Per germline, CDR1 MGHRA and CDR2 YSYEKL. CDR3 length: 17 residues. V was cut by 1 base and J by 0 bases, with 15 bases left in between. The CDR3 loop reads CASSQGGAGLMNTEAFF. CDR3 nucleotides: TGCGCCAGCAGCCAAGGGGGCGCAGGTCTGATGAACACTGAAGCTTTCTTT.

The J gene is TRBJ2-5, the V gene TRBV5-3, with a tentative D call TRBD1 (6 bases). TRBV5-3 is given ORF status, its function remaining uncertain. The ends were cut back, 10 bases at V and 4 bases at J, with 11 bases in the middle. CDR3 length equals 11 residues. In DNA, the CDR3 is TGTGCCTTAACCAGGGGAGAGACCCAGTACTTC. This translates into CALTRGETQYF.

The chain employs TRBV5-1 and TRBJ2-1; D not resolved. In germline, CDR1 is SGHRS, CDR2 YFSETQ. The CDR3 is made up of 14 amino acids. V lost 0 bases and J 3 bases, leaving 7 bases between the germline ends. CDR3 sequence: CASSLGNSYNEQFF. The CDR3, as DNA: TGCGCCAGCAGCTTGGGGAATAGCTACAATGAGCAGTTCTTC.

The table lists this clone with a few counts. The chain uses TRBV5-1 and TRBJ1-4, with D unclear. Trimming removed 6 bases at V and 0 bases at J, with 15 bases between. Germline V lookup: CDR1 SGHRS, CDR2 YFSETQ. This CDR3 contains 16 residues. The CDR3 DNA reads TGCGCCAGCACCCCCGGCTGGGGAGCAACTAATGAAAAACTGTTTTTT. Translation: CASTPGWGATNEKLFF.

V usage is TRBV7-2 and J usage is TRBJ1-1; D is unresolved. Germline V lookup: CDR1 SGHTA, CDR2 FQGNSA. The germline V and J ends were trimmed by 2 bases and 3 bases, with 7 bases remaining between them. The CDR3 is made up of 13 amino acids. CDR3 nucleotide sequence: TGTGCCAGCAGCTTAAGGCCCGACACTGAAGCTTTCTTT. Its translation: CASSLRPDTEAFF.

The CDR3 is CASSYSPQNTEAFF. In DNA form, the CDR3 reads TGTGCCAGCAGTTACTCACCCCAGAACACTGAAGCTTTCTTT. The chain links TRBV6-6 to TRBJ1-1; D is uncertain. CDR1 and CDR2 from the germline V gene are MNHNY and SVGAGI (reference sequence). CDR3 length equals 14 residues. V was shortened by 0 bases and J by 1 base, with 6 bases between the two germline ends.

The chain joins TRBV7-8 to TRBJ1-6; tentative D call: TRBD1 (5 bases). This CDR3 has 14 residues. V lost 1 base and J lost 14, with 15 bases in between. In germline, CDR1 is SGHVS, CDR2 FQNEAQ. In DNA, the CDR3 is TGTGCCAGCAGCTTAGACCGGGGCCAATTCACCCTCCACTTT. This translates into CASSLDRGQFTLHF.

The chain couples TRBV7-2 to TRBJ1-1; 8 positions match TRBD1. V lost 2 bases, J lost 6 bases, and 2 bases stayed unmatched. The CDR3 runs to 13 residues. Germline-derived CDR1 and CDR2 are SGHTA and FQGNSA. For the CDR3, the DNA is TGTGCCAGCAGCTTACAGGGGGCGGCTGAAGCTTTCTTT. The encoded protein is CASSLQGAAEAFF.

The chain carries TRBV14 and TRBJ2-2; TRBD2 matches at 11 bases. This CDR3 has 16 amino acids. The ends lost 4 bases at V and 8 bases at J; junction bases unmatched: 9. From germline, CDR1 is SGHDN and CDR2 FVKESK. The CDR3: CASSLGTSGGQGELFF. The CDR3 DNA reads TGTGCCAGCAGCCTTGGGACTAGCGGAGGTCAGGGGGAGCTGTTTTTT.

This chain links TRBV5-1 with TRBJ2-3; a weak D match, TRBD2 (6 bases). The CDR3 is 16 residues long. The V end lost 0 bases, the J end lost 2 bases, and 13 bases lay between the germline ends. Germline V gives CDR1 SGHRS, CDR2 YFSETQ. The CDR3 DNA is TGCGCCAGCAGCTTGGACGGGGGTATCCTCACAGATACGCAGTATTTT. Translating it yields CASSLDGGILTDTQYF.

This chain links TRBV6-1 with TRBJ2-7; a possible D gene is TRBD2 (5 bases). The CDR3 loop spans 14 amino acids. The germline V gene encodes CDR1 MNHNS and CDR2 SASEGT. Trimming cost V 11 bases and J 0 bases, with 17 bases left between them. CDR3 sequence (DNA): TGTGCCTCTTCCCCCCTGGAGGTCTCCTACGAGCAGTACTTC. This sequence encodes CASSPLEVSYEQYF.

The gene calls are TRBV7-3 and TRBJ2-5, with 10 bases matching TRBD1. The germline V gene encodes CDR1 SGHTA and CDR2 FQGTGA. The junction had 11 bases not matched to a gene; V was cut back by 5 bases and J by 2 bases. The CDR3 spans 17 residues. The CDR3 DNA reads TGTGCCAGCAGCCCCCAAGGGACAGGGGCAGGGCAAGAGACCCAGTACTTC. Protein sequence: CASSPQGTGAGQETQYF.

The chain uses TRBV5-1 and TRBJ2-7; 12 bases align to TRBD2. CDR3 length equals 15 residues. From germline, CDR1 is SGHRS and CDR2 YFSETQ. Germline trimming cut 4 bases from V and 0 bases from J; bases unmatched to any gene: 2. The CDR3 bases are TGCGCCAGCAGCGTGACTAGCGGGAGCTCCTACGAGCAGTACTTC. Protein product: CASSVTSGSSYEQYF. The whole variable domain, remainder taken from reference TRBV5-1 and TRBJ2-7, is KAGVTQTPRYLIKTRGQQVTLSCSPISGHRSVSWYQQTPGQGLQFLFEYFSETQRNKGNFPGRFSGRQFSNSRSEMNVSTLELGDSALYLCASSVTSGSSYEQYFGPGTRLTVT.

The chain has TRBV2 and TRBJ2-7, with 10 bases matching TRBD2. The germline V gene has CDR1 SNHLY and CDR2 FYNNEI. J gave up 3 bases and V 11 bases, and 4 bases lay outside the gene matches. This CDR3 has 12 amino acids. CDR3 nucleotide sequence: TGTGCCGGAACTAGCGGGGTCTACGAGCAGTACTTC. Residues: CAGTSGVYEQYF.

Remarks on this clone: One end of the junction fails to match germline, which may point to a read error. The genes are TRBV6-4 and TRBJ2-2; D call uncertain. Looked up from germline, CDR1 is MRHNA and CDR2 is SNTAGT. This CDR3 spans 12 amino acids. DNA of the CDR3: TGTGCCAGCAGTGACTCGTTTGGCGCTCAGGTGTTT. Protein product: CASSDSFGAQVF.

V is TRBV30 and J is TRBJ2-5; 9 positions agree with TRBD1. The CDR3 totals 15 residues. V dropped 2 bases and J dropped 4; count of bases not matched to a gene: 8. Germline CDR1 reads GTSNPN; CDR2 reads SVGIG (reference sequence). This CDR3 reads CAWSRGQGRIETQYF. The CDR3, as DNA: TGTGCCTGGAGTCGTGGACAGGGGAGGATAGAGACCCAGTACTTC. The full variable domain, with the rest looked up from reference TRBV30 and TRBJ2-5, is SQTIHQWPATLVQPVGSPLSLECTVEGTSNPNLYWYRQAAGRGLQLLFYSVGIGQISSEVPQNLSASRPQDRQFILSSKKLLLSDSGFYLCAWSRGQGRIETQYFGPGTRLLVL.

This clone was counted a few times. V gene TRBV29-1 combines with J gene TRBJ2-7; a weak D match, TRBD2 (5 bases). Germline V CDR1 and CDR2: SQVTM, ANQGSEA. Trimming removed 3 bases at V and 2 bases at J, with 8 bases between. This CDR3 region has 12 residues. CDR3 amino acids: CSVEAGAYEQYF. The CDR3 region has the DNA TGCAGCGTTGAGGCCGGGGCCTACGAGCAGTACTTC.

The rearrangement links TRBV19 to TRBJ2-5, with a possible D match to TRBD1 (6 bases). Trimming shortened V by 5 bases and J by 6 bases, and 19 bases separated the two germline ends. The V gene's germline CDR1 is LNHDA and CDR2 SQIVND (reference sequence). CDR3 length equals 15 residues. The CDR3 region is CASSLDPGEVKTQYF. The CDR3 nucleotides read TGTGCCAGTAGTTTGGACCCAGGGGAAGTGAAGACCCAGTACTTC.